This T cell receptor beta chain was identified in a study of blood T cells in healthy people across ages. Study context: When template switching was applied, about one barcoded beta molecule was captured per two T cells.

Study conclusions and caveats: When set beside aged donors, long-lived donors presented more naive CD4+ cells and higher diversity.

In terms of origin and age, donors were healthy Caucasian individuals from Russia aged roughly 6 to 100. Extracted total RNA amounted to at least 5 micrograms for each sample. This CDR3 is 15 amino acids long. V lost 7 bases and J lost 2; bases outside the gene matches: 10. CDR1 is SQVTM, CDR2 ANQGSEA, per germline. Next came a second PCR, run for 7 to 11 cycles, which used a sample-barcoded 5' primer along with a J-beta primer mix. In TCRdb, the 5' RACE reads were re-called with MiXCR into one record per CDR3 protein. The sample has about 1.8 million distinct CDR3 sequences; roughly 52% are singletons. This clonotype showed up just once. Its antigen is undetermined.

V gene TRBV29-1 combines with J gene TRBJ1-4; TRBD1 matches at 7 bases. Source material: blood. The TCR was taken from a woman in her thirties or forties in good health. The CDR3 reads CSAFSPTGTNEKLFF. The DNA for the CDR3 is TGCAGCGCTTTCAGCCCGACAGGGACTAATGAAAAACTGTTTTTT. The variable domain in full, completed from reference TRBV29-1 and TRBJ1-4, reads SAVISQKPSRDICQRGTSLTIQCQVDSQVTMMFWYRQQPGQSLTLIATANQGSEATYESGFVIDKFPISRPNLTFSTLTVSNMSPEDSSIYLCSAFSPTGTNEKLFFGSGTQLSVL.